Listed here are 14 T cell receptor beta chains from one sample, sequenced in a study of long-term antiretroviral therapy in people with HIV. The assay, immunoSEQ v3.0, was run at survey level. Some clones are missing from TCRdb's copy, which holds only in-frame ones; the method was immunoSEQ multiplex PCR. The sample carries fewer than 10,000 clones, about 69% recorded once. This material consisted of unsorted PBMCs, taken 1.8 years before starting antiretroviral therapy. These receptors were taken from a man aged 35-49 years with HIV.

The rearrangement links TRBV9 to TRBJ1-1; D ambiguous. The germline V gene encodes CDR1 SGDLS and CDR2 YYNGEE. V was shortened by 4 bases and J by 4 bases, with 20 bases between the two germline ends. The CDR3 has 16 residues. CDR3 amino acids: CASSLSEGAGITEAFF. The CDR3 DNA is TGTGCCAGCAGCCTCTCGGAGGGCGCCGGGATCACTGAAGCTTTCTTT.

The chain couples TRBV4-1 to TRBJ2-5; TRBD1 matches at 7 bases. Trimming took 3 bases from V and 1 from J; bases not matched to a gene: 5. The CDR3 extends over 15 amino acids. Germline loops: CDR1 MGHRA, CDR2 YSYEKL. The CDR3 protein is CASSQGQLIQETQYF. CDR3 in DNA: TGCGCCAGCAGCCAGGGACAGTTGATCCAAGAGACCCAGTACTTC.

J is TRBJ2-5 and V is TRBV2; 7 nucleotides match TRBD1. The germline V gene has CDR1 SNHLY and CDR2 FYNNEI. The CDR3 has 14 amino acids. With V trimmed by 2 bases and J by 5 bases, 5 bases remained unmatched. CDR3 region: CASSESRGGETQYF. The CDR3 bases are TGTGCCAGCAGTGAATCACGAGGGGGCGAGACCCAGTACTTC. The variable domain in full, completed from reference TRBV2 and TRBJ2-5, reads EPEVTQTPSHQVTQMGQEVILRCVPISNHLYFYWYRQILGQKVEFLVSFYNNEISEKSEIFDDQFSVERPDGSNFTLKIRSTKLEDSAMYFCASSESRGGETQYFGPGTRLLVL.

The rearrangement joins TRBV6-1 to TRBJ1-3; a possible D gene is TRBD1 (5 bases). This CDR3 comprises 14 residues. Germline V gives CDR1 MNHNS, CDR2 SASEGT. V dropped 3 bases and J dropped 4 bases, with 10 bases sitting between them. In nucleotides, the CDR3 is TGTGCCAGCAGTGATTTGACAGCGGGAAACACCATATATTTT. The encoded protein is CASSDLTAGNTIYF.

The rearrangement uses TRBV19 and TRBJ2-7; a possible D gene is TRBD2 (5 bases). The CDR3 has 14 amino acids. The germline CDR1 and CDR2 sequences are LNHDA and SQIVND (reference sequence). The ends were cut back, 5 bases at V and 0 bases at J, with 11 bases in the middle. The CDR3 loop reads CASSRTGSSYEQYF. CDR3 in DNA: TGTGCCAGTAGTCGTACTGGGAGCTCCTACGAGCAGTACTTC.

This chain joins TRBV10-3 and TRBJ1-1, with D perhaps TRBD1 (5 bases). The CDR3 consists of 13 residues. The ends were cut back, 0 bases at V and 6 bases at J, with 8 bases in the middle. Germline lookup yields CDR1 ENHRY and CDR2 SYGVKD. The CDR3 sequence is CAISESGDPEAFF. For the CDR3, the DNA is TGTGCCATCAGTGAGTCGGGGGACCCTGAAGCTTTCTTT.

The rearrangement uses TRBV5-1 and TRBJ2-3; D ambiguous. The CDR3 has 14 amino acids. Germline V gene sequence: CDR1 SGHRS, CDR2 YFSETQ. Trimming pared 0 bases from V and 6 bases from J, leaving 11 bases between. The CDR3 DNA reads TGCGCCAGCAGCTTGGGTCGGTACGACGATACGCAGTATTTT. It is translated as CASSLGRYDDTQYF.

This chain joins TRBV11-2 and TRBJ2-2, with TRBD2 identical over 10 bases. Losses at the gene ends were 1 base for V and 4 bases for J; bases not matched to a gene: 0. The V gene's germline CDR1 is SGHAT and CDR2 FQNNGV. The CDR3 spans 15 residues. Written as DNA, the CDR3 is TGTGCCAGCAGCTTAGGACTAGCGGGCACCGGGGAGCTGTTTTTT. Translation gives CASSLGLAGTGELFF.

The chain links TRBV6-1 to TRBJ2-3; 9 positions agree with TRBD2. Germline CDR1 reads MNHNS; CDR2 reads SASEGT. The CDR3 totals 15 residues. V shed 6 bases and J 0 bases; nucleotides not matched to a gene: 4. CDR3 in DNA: TGTGCCAGCAGCTTAAGCGGGGGGAGCACAGATACGCAGTATTTT. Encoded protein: CASSLSGGSTDTQYF.

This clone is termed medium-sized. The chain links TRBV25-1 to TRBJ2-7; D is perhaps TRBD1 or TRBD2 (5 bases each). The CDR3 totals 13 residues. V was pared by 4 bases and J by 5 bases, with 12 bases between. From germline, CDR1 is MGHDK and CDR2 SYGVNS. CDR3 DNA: TGTGCCAGCAGTGCCGGGACGAGAGACGAGCAGTACTTC. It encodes CASSAGTRDEQYF.

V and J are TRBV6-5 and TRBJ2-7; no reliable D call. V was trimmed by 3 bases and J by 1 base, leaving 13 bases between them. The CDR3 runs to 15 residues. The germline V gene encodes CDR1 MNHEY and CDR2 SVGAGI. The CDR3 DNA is TGTGCCAGCAGTTATTTCCAGGCAAGATCCTACGAGCAGTACTTC. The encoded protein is CASSYFQARSYEQYF.

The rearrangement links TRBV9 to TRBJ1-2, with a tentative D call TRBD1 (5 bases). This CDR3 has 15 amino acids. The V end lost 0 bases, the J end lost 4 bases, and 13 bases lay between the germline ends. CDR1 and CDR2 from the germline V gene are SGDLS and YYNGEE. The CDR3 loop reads CASSVASGGTYGYTF. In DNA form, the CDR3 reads TGTGCCAGCAGCGTAGCCTCGGGAGGGACCTATGGCTACACCTTC.

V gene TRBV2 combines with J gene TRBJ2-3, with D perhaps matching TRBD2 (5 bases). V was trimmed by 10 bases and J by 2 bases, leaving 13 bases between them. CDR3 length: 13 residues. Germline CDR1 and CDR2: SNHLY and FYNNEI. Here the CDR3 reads CATDAGYTDTQYF. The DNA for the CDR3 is TGTGCCACAGATGCGGGCTACACAGATACGCAGTATTTT. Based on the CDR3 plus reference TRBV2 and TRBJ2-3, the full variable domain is EPEVTQTPSHQVTQMGQEVILRCVPISNHLYFYWYRQILGQKVEFLVSFYNNEISEKSEIFDDQFSVERPDGSNFTLKIRSTKLEDSAMYFCATDAGYTDTQYFGPGTRLTVL.

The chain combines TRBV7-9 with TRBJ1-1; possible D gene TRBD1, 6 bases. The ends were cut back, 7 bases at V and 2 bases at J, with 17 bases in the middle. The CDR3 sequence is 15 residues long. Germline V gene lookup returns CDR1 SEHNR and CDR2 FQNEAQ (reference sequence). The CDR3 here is CASTLYRGANTEAFF. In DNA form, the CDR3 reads TGTGCCAGCACCCTCTACCGGGGGGCTAACACTGAAGCTTTCTTT. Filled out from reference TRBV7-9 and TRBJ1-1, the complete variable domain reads DTGVSQNPRHKITKRGQNVTFRCDPISEHNRLYWYRQTLGQGPEFLTYFQNEAQLEKSRLLSDRFSAERPKGSFSTLEIQRTEQGDSAMYLCASTLYRGANTEAFFGQGTRLTVV.